This TCR beta chain was sequenced in a study of blood T cells in healthy people across ages. Findings of the study overall: Unknown CMV status may confound age-related changes in expanded clones.

Concerning this clonotype itself: What it binds is not known.

With a J-beta primer mix and a sample-barcoded 5' primer, a second PCR ran about 7 to 12 cycles. TCRdb used MiXCR to reprocess the 5' RACE reads, holding one entry per CDR3 protein. The repertoire consists of 1.5 million to 1.8 million distinct CDR3 sequences, with 42% occurring once and the leading ten covering around 4%. The germline V and J ends were trimmed by 5 bases and 0 bases, with 11 bases remaining between them. Germline loops: CDR1 SGHTA, CDR2 FQGNSA. The CDR3 sequence is 14 residues long. The J gene is TRBJ2-7, the V gene TRBV7-2; no definite D call. The sequence came from a woman aged 18-35 years in good health. The sample was blood. The CDR3 sequence is CASSVTRTSYEQYF. In DNA, the CDR3 is TGTGCCAGCAGCGTAACCCGGACCTCCTACGAGCAGTACTTC.